Following are 12 T cell receptor beta chains from one sample sequenced in a study of blood T cells in healthy people across ages (dated by TCRdb to about 2015). Library generation was performed with 5' RACE. The sequencer listed for this sample is Illumina HiSeq 2500. A second roughly 6 to 12 cycle PCR used a sample-barcoded 5' primer and a J-beta primer mix. TCRdb handled the public reads itself, with Q25 trimming in fastp and clone calling in MiXCR, and kept productive beta chains. Every CDR3 protein is listed once, alongside the most common genes and DNA of its rows. The sample table records over a million distinct CDR3 sequences; approximately 59% of these occur just once. The top ten constitute over 5% of the sample. The sequencing input was blood. The source of these receptors is a man aged 18 to 30 in good health.

This chain uses TRBV7-6 with TRBJ2-7; 13 bases match TRBD2. CDR1 SGHVS and CDR2 FNYEAQ come from the germline V gene. The trim removed 5 bases at V and 4 bases at J, leaving 5 bases unmatched. CDR3 length: 15 residues. Here the CDR3 DNA reads TGTGCCAGCAGCGACCCGACTAGCGGGAGGTACGAGCAGTACTTC. Protein sequence: CASSDPTSGRYEQYF. Complete variable domain (other parts from reference TRBV7-6 and TRBJ2-7): GAGVSQSPRYKVTKRGQDVALRCDPISGHVSLYWYRQALGQGPEFLTYFNYEAQQDKSGLPNDRFSAERPEGSISTLTIQRTEQRDSAMYRCASSDPTSGRYEQYFGPGTRLTVT.

The J gene is TRBJ1-2, the V gene TRBV29-1; D ambiguous. CDR3 size: 14 residues. Looked up from germline, CDR1 is SQVTM and CDR2 is ANQGSEA. The V end was cut by 0 bases, the J end by 3 bases, with 11 bases between. Here the CDR3 reads CSVEDSRRDYGYTF. CDR3 DNA: TGCAGCGTTGAAGACAGTAGGCGGGACTATGGCTACACCTTC.

V and J are TRBV6-2 or TRBV6-3 and TRBJ2-7; D may be TRBD1 or TRBD2 (5 bases each). The J call may be in error: the DNA end matches TRBJ2-5 better. CDR1 MNHEY and CDR2 SVGEGT come from the germline V gene. The CDR3 has 15 residues. Written as DNA, the CDR3 is TGTGCCAGCAGTTACGGGACGGAGAGGAGAGAGACCCAGTACTTC. Translation: CASSYGTERRETQYF.

In this sample, this clonotype turned up a few times. The chain couples TRBV20-1 to TRBJ1-2, with TRBD1 as a possible D gene (6 bases). The CDR3 is made up of 13 amino acids. Germline CDR1 DFQATT, CDR2 SNEGSKA (reference sequence). Trimming took off 5 bases at V and 2 bases at J, with 12 bases between the two ends. This CDR3 is CSAPPGGNYGYTF. CDR3 bases: TGCAGTGCTCCGCCCGGGGGCAACTATGGCTACACCTTC.

In its sample, this clonotype was seen a few times. The genes are TRBV12-3 or TRBV12-4 and TRBJ2-7; no firm D call. The CDR3 is 12 residues long. The germline V and J ends were trimmed by 5 bases and 3 bases, with 8 bases remaining between them. In nucleotides, the CDR3 is TGTGCCAGCAGTCCGCGATTCTACGAGCAGTACTTC. Translating it yields CASSPRFYEQYF.

V usage is TRBV11-2 and J usage is TRBJ2-3; a possible D gene is TRBD2 (6 bases). Germline-derived CDR1 and CDR2 are SGHAT and FQNNGV. The CDR3 runs to 16 residues. V was cut by 5 bases and J by 2 bases, with 17 bases left in between. The CDR3 coding sequence is TGTGCCAGCAGCCCCGGCGGAGGGAGGTACACAGATACGCAGTATTTT. Amino acids: CASSPGGGRYTDTQYF.

The chain joins TRBV15 to TRBJ2-1; 7 positions match TRBD1. J lost 4 bases, V lost 1 base, and 4 bases had no gene match. The CDR3 contains 15 residues. CDR1 LNHNV and CDR2 YYDKDF come from the germline V gene (reference sequence). The CDR3: CATSRGDREYNEQFF. The CDR3 DNA sequence: TGTGCCACCAGCAGAGGCGACAGGGAATACAATGAGCAGTTCTTC.

This clonotype occurred a few times. V is TRBV7-9 and J is TRBJ1-2; the D gene is possibly TRBD1 (5 bases). Germline V gene sequence: CDR1 SEHNR, CDR2 FQNEAQ (reference sequence). This CDR3 contains 17 residues. V was clipped by 4 bases and J by 0 bases, with 18 bases between them. CDR3 sequence: CASSSHVRDRSNYGYTF. The CDR3 DNA follows: TGTGCCAGCAGCTCCCACGTTCGGGACCGCTCTAACTATGGCTACACCTTC.

This clonotype was seen more than once but under ten times. The chain has TRBV20-1 and TRBJ1-5; a weak D match, TRBD1 (5 bases). V shed 6 bases and J shed 2 bases, with 17 bases lying between them. The germline V gene has CDR1 DFQATT and CDR2 SNEGSKA (reference sequence). This CDR3 has 15 residues. The CDR3 here is CSAGGQGAGNQPQHF. CDR3 nucleotide sequence: TGCAGTGCCGGAGGGCAGGGTGCAGGCAATCAGCCCCAGCATTTT.

With respect to this clonotype: The junction and the germline gene differ at one end; a read error may be behind it. The V and J genes are TRBV6-2 or TRBV6-3 and TRBJ2-7, with a possible D match to TRBD2 (5 bases). The J call may be incorrect, as the DNA end agrees better with TRBJ2-5. CDR3 length: 13 amino acids. Germline CDR1 reads MNHEY; CDR2 reads SVGEGT. Written as DNA, the CDR3 is TGTACCAGCACTCTTGTCGGAGGAGAGACCCAGTACTTC. This codes for CTSTLVGGETQYF.

The chain employs TRBV2 and TRBJ2-3; D tentatively reads TRBD1 or TRBD2 (5 bases each). The CDR3 has 15 residues. Trimming cost V 3 bases and J 0 bases, with 10 bases left between them. Germline CDR1 SNHLY, CDR2 FYNNEI. CDR3 bases: TGTGCCAGCAGTGAGAGAGGGGTGAGCACAGATACGCAGTATTTT. Protein sequence: CASSERGVSTDTQYF.

The chain joins TRBV29-1 to TRBJ2-7; D gene uncertain. The V and J ends lost 4 bases and 0 bases respectively, with 10 bases between them. This CDR3 region has 13 residues. Germline V lookup: CDR1 SQVTM, CDR2 ANQGSEA. CDR3 coding DNA: TGCAGCGTTGTTGTTCCAATCTCCTACGAGCAGTACTTC. This gives the protein CSVVVPISYEQYF.